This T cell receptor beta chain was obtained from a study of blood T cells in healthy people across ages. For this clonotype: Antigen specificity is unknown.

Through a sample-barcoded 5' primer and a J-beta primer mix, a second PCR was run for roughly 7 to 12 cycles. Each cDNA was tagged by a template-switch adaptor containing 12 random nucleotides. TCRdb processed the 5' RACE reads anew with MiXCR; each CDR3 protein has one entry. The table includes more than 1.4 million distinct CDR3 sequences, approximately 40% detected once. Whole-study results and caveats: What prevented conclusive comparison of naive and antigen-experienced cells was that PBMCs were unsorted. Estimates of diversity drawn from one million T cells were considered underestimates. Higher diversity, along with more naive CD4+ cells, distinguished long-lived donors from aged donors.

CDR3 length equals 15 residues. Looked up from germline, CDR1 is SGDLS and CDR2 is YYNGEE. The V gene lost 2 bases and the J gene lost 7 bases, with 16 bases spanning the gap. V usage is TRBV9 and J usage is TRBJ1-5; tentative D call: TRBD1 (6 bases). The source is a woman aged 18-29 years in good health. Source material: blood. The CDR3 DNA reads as TGTGCCAGCAGCGTGGGAGGGGGGGCTCAGCAGCCCCAGCATTTT. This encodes CASSVGGGAQQPQHF.